The 25 T cell receptor beta chains presented below share a single source sample, sequenced in a study of T cells in Graves' hyperthyroidism and ophthalmopathy. There were TCR beta CDR3 regions amplified from RNA transcripts. First-round RT-PCR with HTBI primers amplified the TCR CDR3 region. Via MiXCR, TCRdb re-called the multiplex PCR reads, giving one row per CDR3 protein. In the table there are around 560,000 distinct CDR3 sequences, around 17% of which are singletons. Sequenced: blood. These receptors were taken from a woman aged 18-35 years with Graves' hyperthyroidism.

This clonotype was detected ten times or more. This chain connects TRBV28 to TRBJ2-7, with 8 bases that match TRBD1. After removal of 3 bases from V and 5 bases from J, the junction contained 6 bases not matched to a gene. There are 14 residues in the CDR3. Germline V gene lookup returns CDR1 MDHEN and CDR2 SYDVKM. The CDR3 nucleotides read TGTGCCAGCAGTTTCCTTGGACAGGGCCACGAGCAGTACTTC. It translates to CASSFLGQGHEQYF.

There are a few counts of this clonotype. The V and J genes are TRBV24-1 and TRBJ2-5; no definite D call. V gave up 5 bases and J gave up 1 base, with 7 bases separating them. CDR1 and CDR2 (germline): KGHDR, SFDVKD. This CDR3 has 13 amino acids. The CDR3 is CATSVGPQETQYF. The CDR3 coding sequence is TGTGCCACCAGTGTAGGCCCCCAAGAGACCCAGTACTTC.

In DNA, the CDR3 is TGTGCCAGCAGCGAGCGGACAGGCAAAAACACCGGGGAGCTGTTTTTT. Translating gives CASSERTGKNTGELFF. The chain recombines TRBV9 with TRBJ2-2, with TRBD1 matching 7 bases. The CDR3 runs to 16 residues. Germline lookup yields CDR1 SGDLS and CDR2 YYNGEE. The V gene end was trimmed by 3 bases and the J gene end by 2 bases; junction bases not matched to a gene: 7.

This clonotype appeared many times. The gene calls are TRBV6-2 or TRBV6-3 and TRBJ2-3; possible D gene TRBD1, 6 bases. Trimming shortened V by 6 bases and J by 3 bases, and 10 bases separated the two germline ends. This CDR3 is 13 amino acids long. Looked up from germline, CDR1 is MNHEY and CDR2 is SVGEGT. The CDR3 spells CASRNDRTDTQYF. The CDR3 DNA sequence: TGTGCCAGCAGAAACGACAGGACAGATACGCAGTATTTT.

Here the CDR3 DNA reads TGTGCCAGCAGCTTCCGCACAACTAATGAAAAACTGTTTTTT. Its protein product is CASSFRTTNEKLFF. The rearrangement uses TRBV7-9 and TRBJ1-4, with D hard to call. V was cut by 3 bases and J by 0 bases, with 5 bases left in between. The CDR3 has 14 amino acids. CDR1 and CDR2 from the germline V gene are SEHNR and FQNEAQ (reference sequence).

This clonotype was observed at least ten times. The chain employs TRBV12-3 or TRBV12-4 and TRBJ2-5; possibly TRBD2 for D (6 bases). V dropped 3 bases and J dropped 5 bases, with 10 bases sitting between them. This CDR3 is built from 13 residues. This chain's CDR3 is CASSFGGYETQYF. In DNA form, the CDR3 reads TGTGCCAGCAGTTTTGGGGGGTACGAGACCCAGTACTTC.

This clonotype was picked up many times. This chain connects TRBV20-1 to TRBJ2-7, with D possibly TRBD2 on 6 matching bases. V gave up 6 bases and J gave up 4 bases, with 16 bases separating them. From germline, CDR1 is DFQATT and CDR2 SNEGSKA (reference sequence). CDR3 size: 13 residues. Written as DNA, the CDR3 is TGCAGTGCCCACCAGAGCGCGGGATACGAGCAGTACTTC. It yields the protein CSAHQSAGYEQYF.

This clonotype was seen a handful of times. This sequence joins TRBV20-1 and TRBJ2-2; 8 bases are a match to TRBD1. In germline, CDR1 is DFQATT, CDR2 SNEGSKA (reference sequence). This CDR3 is built from 16 residues. With V trimmed by 0 bases and J by 5 bases, 8 bases remained unmatched. CDR3: CSARDHRTGFTGELFF. CDR3 sequence (DNA): TGCAGTGCTAGAGATCACCGGACAGGGTTTACCGGGGAGCTGTTTTTT.

The rearrangement links TRBV6-1 to TRBJ2-1, with D tentatively TRBD2 (5 bases). The V end was cut by 6 bases, the J end by 4 bases, with 19 bases between. This CDR3 has 16 residues. Germline V gene data show CDR1 as MNHNS and CDR2 as SASEGT. Here the CDR3 reads CASSSLNPGNYNEQFF. CDR3 sequence (DNA): TGTGCCAGCAGCTCCCTAAATCCCGGGAATTACAATGAGCAGTTCTTC.

This clonotype was counted between two and nine times. One end of the junction does not line up with germline, which may come from a read error. The CDR3 protein is CAISEAGLATGELFF. DNA of the CDR3: TGTGCCATCAGTGAAGCTGGACTAGCGACCGGGGAGCTGTTTTTT. The chain combines TRBV6-1 with TRBJ2-2, with 9 bases that match TRBD2. Germline CDR1 is MNHNS and CDR2 is SASEGT. This CDR3 has 15 residues.

This clonotype was picked up many times. The genes are TRBV6-1 and TRBJ1-5; D gene unclear. The CDR3 consists of 18 residues. Trimming took off 0 bases at V and 0 bases at J, with 15 bases between the two ends. CDR1 is MNHNS, CDR2 SASEGT, per germline. The CDR3 loop reads CASSEAAAASYSNQPQHF. For the CDR3, the DNA is TGTGCCAGCAGTGAAGCGGCGGCAGCCAGTTATAGCAATCAGCCCCAGCATTTT.

The chain is built from TRBV6-1 and TRBJ1-5; possible D gene TRBD1, 5 bases. From germline, CDR1 is MNHNS and CDR2 SASEGT. This CDR3 region has 15 residues. The V end was cut by 5 bases, the J end by 3 bases, with 14 bases between. CDR3: CASSPGRAVNQPQHF. In DNA form, the CDR3 reads TGTGCCAGCAGTCCGGGACGGGCAGTCAATCAGCCCCAGCATTTT.

J is TRBJ2-3 and V is TRBV29-1; no definite D call. The CDR3 extends over 13 amino acids. CDR1 is SQVTM, CDR2 ANQGSEA, per germline. Between the trimmed V and J ends, which lost 5 bases and 0 bases, there was a span of 9 bases. The CDR3 reads CSVYKGSTDTQYF. The CDR3 region has the DNA TGCAGCGTTTACAAAGGGAGCACAGATACGCAGTATTTT.

This chain joins TRBV4-3 and TRBJ2-7; 7 bases fit TRBD1. Germline loops: CDR1 LGHNA, CDR2 YSLEER. After removal of 0 bases from V and 3 bases from J, the junction contained 5 bases not matched to a gene. The CDR3 spans 15 residues. CDR3 nucleotide sequence: TGCGCCAGCAGCCAAGATCGAGGACAGGTCTACGAGCAGTACTTC. Protein: CASSQDRGQVYEQYF.

The CDR3 DNA is TGTGCCAGCAGTGCAGGGGCGACAGGGCCCTCCTACGAGCAGTACTTC. Protein: CASSAGATGPSYEQYF. V usage is TRBV27 and J usage is TRBJ2-7; 7 bases are a match to TRBD1. CDR3 length: 16 residues. Germline assignment: CDR1 MNHEY and CDR2 SMNVEV (reference sequence). Germline trimming cut 5 bases from V and 0 bases from J; bases unmatched to any gene: 10.

This clonotype showed up just a few times. One junction end does not reproduce the germline sequence, and a read error may be involved. This chain joins TRBV3-1 and TRBJ1-1; D possibly corresponds to TRBD1 (6 bases). CDR3 length: 14 residues. Germline-derived CDR1 and CDR2 are LGHDT and YNNKEL (reference sequence). The CDR3 region has the DNA TGTGCCAGCAGCCACGGGGGCGGGAACACTGGAGCTTTCTTT. Protein: CASSHGGGNTGAFF. Looking up the rest from reference TRBV3-1 and TRBJ1-1 gives the full variable domain: DTAVSQTPKYLVTQMGNDKSIKCEQNLGHDTMYWYKQDSKKFLKIMFSYNNKELIINETVPNRFSPKSPDKAHLNLHINSLELGDSAVYFCASSHGGGNTGAFFGQGTRLTVV.

The chain couples TRBV19 to TRBJ2-7; no firm D call. Between the trimmed V and J ends, which lost 2 bases and 3 bases, there was a span of 11 bases. The CDR3 has 14 amino acids. The germline V gene encodes CDR1 LNHDA and CDR2 SQIVND (reference sequence). CDR3 loop: CASSIRRIGYEQYF. The CDR3 DNA sequence: TGTGCCAGTAGTATAAGGCGGATTGGCTACGAGCAGTACTTC.

This clonotype has ten or more counts. The chain uses TRBV28 and TRBJ2-7; TRBD2 is a possible D gene (6 bases). Germline CDR1 MDHEN, CDR2 SYDVKM. The CDR3 has 17 amino acids. The germline V and J ends were trimmed by 3 bases and 6 bases, with 24 bases remaining between them. The CDR3 DNA reads TGTGCCAGCAGTTTCGTTGGGATGGGACTTAGGACCTCCGAGCAGTACTTC. It specifies CASSFVGMGLRTSEQYF.

This clonotype appeared a few times. The chain recombines TRBV15 with TRBJ1-3, with D perhaps matching TRBD1 (5 bases). Germline-derived CDR1 and CDR2 are LNHNV and YYDKDF (reference sequence). The CDR3 has 16 residues. The V and J ends lost 2 bases and 0 bases respectively, with 11 bases between them. The DNA of the CDR3 is TGTGCCACCAGCAGATGGACACGTAGCTCTGGAAACACCATATATTTT. This gives the protein CATSRWTRSSGNTIYF.

V and J are TRBV6-2 or TRBV6-3 and TRBJ2-7, with D tentatively TRBD2 (5 bases). V was shortened by 0 bases and J by 5 bases, with 11 bases between the two germline ends. The CDR3 spans 14 residues. The germline V gene encodes CDR1 MNHEY and CDR2 SVGEGT. The chain's CDR3 is CASSYSGGTNEQYF. The CDR3 DNA reads as TGTGCCAGCAGTTACTCTGGAGGTACCAACGAGCAGTACTTC.

The chain combines TRBV12-3 or TRBV12-4 with TRBJ1-4; possible D gene TRBD1, 6 bases. V lost 3 bases and J 10 bases, leaving 21 bases between the germline ends. The CDR3 has 16 residues. Here the CDR3 reads CASSFNPGGLHTKLFF. CDR3 nucleotide sequence: TGTGCCAGCAGTTTTAACCCGGGGGGCCTACACACAAAACTGTTTTTT.

This clonotype was seen at least ten times. This rearrangement joins TRBV11-2 to TRBJ2-2; 11 bases align to TRBD2. This CDR3 comprises 16 residues. The germline gives CDR1 SGHAT, CDR2 FQNNGV. The junction had 3 bases not matched to a gene; V was cut back by 0 bases and J by 6 bases. This chain's CDR3 is CASSLDGSGRAGELFF. The CDR3 nucleotides are TGTGCCAGCAGCTTAGATGGTAGCGGGAGGGCCGGGGAGCTGTTTTTT.

DNA for the CDR3: TGTGCCACCAGCAATTTGCCGGGGACAGGGGAGTCCGATGAGCAGTTCTTC. This encodes CATSNLPGTGESDEQFF. The V gene is TRBV15, the J gene TRBJ2-1; 10 bases line up with TRBD1. The V gene's germline CDR1 is LNHNV and CDR2 YYDKDF (reference sequence). V shed 4 bases, J shed 8 bases, and the junction held 14 bases outside the gene matches. This CDR3 spans 17 amino acids.

This clonotype was counted a few times. The V gene is TRBV20-1, the J gene TRBJ2-7; maybe TRBD2 (5 bases). V was pared by 6 bases and J by 7 bases, with 22 bases between. The germline V gene encodes CDR1 DFQATT and CDR2 SNEGSKA (reference sequence). This CDR3 comprises 14 residues. The CDR3 region has the DNA TGCAGTGCAACTCGGAGTGGCCGGGGTGGGGAGCAGTACTTC. The encoded protein is CSATRSGRGGEQYF.

The table lists this clonotype with many counts. The chain employs TRBV12-3 or TRBV12-4 and TRBJ2-1, with TRBD2 as a possible D gene (5 bases). V was shortened by 0 bases and J by 8 bases, with 17 bases between the two germline ends. The CDR3 has 16 residues. CDR3 amino acids: CASSLAAGPSLDEQFF. In DNA, the CDR3 is TGTGCCAGCAGTTTAGCTGCGGGTCCCTCCCTGGATGAGCAGTTCTTC.